This record looks at one TCR beta chain sequence and its context. What it recognizes is unknown. Sequencing used immunoSEQ multiplex PCR; TCRdb keeps in-frame clones, though not all of them. Altogether approximately 150,000 clones are present, more than 85% being singletons, with the ten largest covering about 2.3%. This sample is drawn from a study of T cell responses to AZD1222 COVID-19 vaccine. The study's findings and limits: Across the whole spike, CD4 TCRs peaked at regions 160-218 and 743-854. Among the donors, most were white British and more were female, and clonal diversity was possibly underestimated. Spike-specific TCR breadth and depth were elevated following two AZD1222 doses.

Sequenced material: peripheral blood, taken on day 0 of AZD1222 vaccination. The receptor's source is an adult in good health.

For the CDR3, the DNA is TGCGCCAGCAGCCAACCGGCCCGGGGGAGGAACACTGAAGCTTTCTTT. Translated: CASSQPARGRNTEAFF. V usage is TRBV4-1 and J usage is TRBJ1-1; tentatively, D is TRBD1 (5 bases). Trimming left V 2 bases short and J 1 base short, with 14 bases between. CDR3 size: 16 residues. Germline loops: CDR1 MGHRA, CDR2 YSYEKL.